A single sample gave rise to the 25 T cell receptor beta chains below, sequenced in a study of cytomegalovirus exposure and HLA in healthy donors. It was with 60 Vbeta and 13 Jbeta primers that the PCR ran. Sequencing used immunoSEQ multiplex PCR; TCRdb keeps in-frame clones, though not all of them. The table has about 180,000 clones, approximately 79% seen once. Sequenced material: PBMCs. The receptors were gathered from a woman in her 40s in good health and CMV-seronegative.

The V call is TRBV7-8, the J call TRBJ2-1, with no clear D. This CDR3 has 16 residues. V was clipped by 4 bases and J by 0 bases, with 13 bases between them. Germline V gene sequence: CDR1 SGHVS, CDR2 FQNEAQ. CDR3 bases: TGTGCCAGCAGCTCCAGACTCGACCCCTCCTACAATGAGCAGTTCTTC. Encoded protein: CASSSRLDPSYNEQFF.

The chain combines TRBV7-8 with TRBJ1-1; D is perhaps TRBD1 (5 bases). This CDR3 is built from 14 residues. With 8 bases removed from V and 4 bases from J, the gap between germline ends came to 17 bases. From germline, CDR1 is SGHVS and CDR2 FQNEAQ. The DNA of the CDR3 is TGTGCCAGCCGACGACTCACGGGGGGCACTGAAGCTTTCTTT. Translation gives CASRRLTGGTEAFF.

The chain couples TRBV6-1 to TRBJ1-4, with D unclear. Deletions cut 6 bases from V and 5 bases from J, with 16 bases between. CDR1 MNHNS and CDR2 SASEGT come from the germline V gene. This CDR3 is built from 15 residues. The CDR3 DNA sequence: TGTGCCAGCAGATTGACCGGGTCTTGGAATGAAAAACTGTTTTTT. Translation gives CASRLTGSWNEKLFF.

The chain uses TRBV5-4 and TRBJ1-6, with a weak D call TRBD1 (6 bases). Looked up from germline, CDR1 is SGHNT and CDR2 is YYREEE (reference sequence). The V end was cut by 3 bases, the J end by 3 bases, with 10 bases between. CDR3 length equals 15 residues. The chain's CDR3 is CASSSGQSYNSPLHF. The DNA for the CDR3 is TGTGCCAGCAGCTCGGGACAAAGCTATAATTCACCCCTCCACTTT.

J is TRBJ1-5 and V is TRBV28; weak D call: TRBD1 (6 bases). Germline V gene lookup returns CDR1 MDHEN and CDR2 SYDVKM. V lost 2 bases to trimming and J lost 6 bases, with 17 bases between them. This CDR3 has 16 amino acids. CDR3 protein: CASSLPPGVYGQPQHF. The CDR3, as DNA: TGTGCCAGCAGTTTACCTCCAGGGGTTTATGGTCAGCCCCAGCATTTT.

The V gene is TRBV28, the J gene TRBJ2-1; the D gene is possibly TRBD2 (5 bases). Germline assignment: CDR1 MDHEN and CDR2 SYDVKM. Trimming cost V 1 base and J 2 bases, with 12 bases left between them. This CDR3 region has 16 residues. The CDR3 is CASSLFSGAPYNEQFF. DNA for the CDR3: TGTGCCAGCAGTTTATTCAGCGGAGCCCCCTACAATGAGCAGTTCTTC.

The chain's CDR3 is CAWSVSGQAIAQYF. In DNA, the CDR3 is TGTGCCTGGAGTGTAAGCGGGCAGGCCATAGCCCAGTACTTC. The rearrangement joins TRBV30 to TRBJ2-5, with a weak D call TRBD2 (6 bases). The CDR3 is 14 residues long. Germline CDR1 and CDR2: GTSNPN and SVGIG (reference sequence). V lost 0 bases and J lost 9, with 17 bases in between.

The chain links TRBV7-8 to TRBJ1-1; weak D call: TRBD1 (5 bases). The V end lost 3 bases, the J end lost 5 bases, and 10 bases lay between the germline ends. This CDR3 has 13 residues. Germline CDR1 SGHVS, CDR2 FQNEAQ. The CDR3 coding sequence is TGTGCCAGCAGCTTTGGGGGGAGGACTGAAGCTTTCTTT. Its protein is CASSFGGRTEAFF.

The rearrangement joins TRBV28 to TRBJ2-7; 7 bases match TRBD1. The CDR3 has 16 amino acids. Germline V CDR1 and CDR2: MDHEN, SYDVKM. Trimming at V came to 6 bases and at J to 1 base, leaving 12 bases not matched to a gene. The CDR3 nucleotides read TGTGCCAGCAGCCTGGGGGTTACAGGGGTATCCTACGAGCAGTACTTC. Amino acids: CASSLGVTGVSYEQYF.

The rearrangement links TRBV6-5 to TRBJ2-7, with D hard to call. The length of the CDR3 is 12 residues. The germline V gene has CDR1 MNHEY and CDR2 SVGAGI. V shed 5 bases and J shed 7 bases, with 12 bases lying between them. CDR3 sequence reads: CASSPYREEQYF. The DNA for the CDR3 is TGTGCCAGCAGTCCCTACAGAGAGGAGCAGTACTTC.

The CDR3 reads CASSIARDIYGYTF. DNA for the CDR3: TGTGCCAGTAGTATAGCCCGGGACATCTATGGCTACACCTTC. V gene TRBV19 combines with J gene TRBJ1-2, with a tentative D call TRBD1 (6 bases). The CDR3 length is 14 residues. V lost 1 base to trimming and J lost 4 bases, with 10 bases between them. Germline V gene data show CDR1 as LNHDA and CDR2 as SQIVND (reference sequence).

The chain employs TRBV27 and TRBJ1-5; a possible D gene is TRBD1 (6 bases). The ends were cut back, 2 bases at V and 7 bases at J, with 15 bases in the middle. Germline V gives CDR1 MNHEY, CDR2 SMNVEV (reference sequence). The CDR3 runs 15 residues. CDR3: CASSLQQGIGQPQHF. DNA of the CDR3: TGTGCCAGCAGTTTACAACAGGGTATAGGACAGCCCCAGCATTTT.

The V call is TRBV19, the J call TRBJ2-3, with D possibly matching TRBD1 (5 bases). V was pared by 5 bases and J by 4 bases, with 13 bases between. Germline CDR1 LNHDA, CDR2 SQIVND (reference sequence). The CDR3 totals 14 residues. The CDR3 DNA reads TGTGCCAGTAGTCCTGCCCCAGGGTCAGATACGCAGTATTTT. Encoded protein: CASSPAPGSDTQYF.

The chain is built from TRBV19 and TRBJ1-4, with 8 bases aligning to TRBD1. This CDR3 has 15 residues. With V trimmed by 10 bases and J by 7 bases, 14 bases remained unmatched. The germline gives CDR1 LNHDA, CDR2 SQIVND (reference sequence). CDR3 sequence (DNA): TGTGCCACAAGTACCGTACAGGGGGTCGGTGAAAAACTGTTTTTT. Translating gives CATSTVQGVGEKLFF.

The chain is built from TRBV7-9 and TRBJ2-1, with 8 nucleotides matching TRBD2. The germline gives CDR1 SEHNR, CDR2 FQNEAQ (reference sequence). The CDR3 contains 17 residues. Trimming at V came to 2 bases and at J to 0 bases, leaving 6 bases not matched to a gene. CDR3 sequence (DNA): TGTGCCAGCAGCTTACAAGGAGCGGGAGTCTCCTACAATGAGCAGTTCTTC. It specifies CASSLQGAGVSYNEQFF.

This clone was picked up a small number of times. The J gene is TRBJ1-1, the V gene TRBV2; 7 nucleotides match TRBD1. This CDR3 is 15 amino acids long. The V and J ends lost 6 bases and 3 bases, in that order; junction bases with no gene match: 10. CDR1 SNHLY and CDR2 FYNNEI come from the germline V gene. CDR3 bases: TGTGCCAGCAGAGGGACAACAGGGGCTTACACTGAAGCTTTCTTT. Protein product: CASRGTTGAYTEAFF. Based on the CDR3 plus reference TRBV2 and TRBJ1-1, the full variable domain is EPEVTQTPSHQVTQMGQEVILRCVPISNHLYFYWYRQILGQKVEFLVSFYNNEISEKSEIFDDQFSVERPDGSNFTLKIRSTKLEDSAMYFCASRGTTGAYTEAFFGQGTRLTVV.

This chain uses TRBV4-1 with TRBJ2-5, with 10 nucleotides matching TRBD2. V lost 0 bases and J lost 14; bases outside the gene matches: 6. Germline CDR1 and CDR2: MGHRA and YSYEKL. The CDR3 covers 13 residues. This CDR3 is CASSQDSGGLNYF. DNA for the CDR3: TGCGCCAGCAGCCAAGATAGCGGGGGGCTCAACTACTTC.

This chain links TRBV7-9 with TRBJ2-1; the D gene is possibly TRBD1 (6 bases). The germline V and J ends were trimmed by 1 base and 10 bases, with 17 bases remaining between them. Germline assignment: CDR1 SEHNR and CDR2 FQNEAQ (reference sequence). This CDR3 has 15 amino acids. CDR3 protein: CASSLVTSQGEEQFF. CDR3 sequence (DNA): TGTGCCAGCAGCTTAGTTACCTCACAGGGTGAGGAGCAGTTCTTC.

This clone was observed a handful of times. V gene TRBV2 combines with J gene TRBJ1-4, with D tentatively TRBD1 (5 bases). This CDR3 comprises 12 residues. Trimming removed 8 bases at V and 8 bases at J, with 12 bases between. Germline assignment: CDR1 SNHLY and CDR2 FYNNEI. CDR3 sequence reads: CASDGGREKLFF. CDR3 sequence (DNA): TGTGCCAGCGATGGGGGGAGAGAAAAACTGTTTTTT.

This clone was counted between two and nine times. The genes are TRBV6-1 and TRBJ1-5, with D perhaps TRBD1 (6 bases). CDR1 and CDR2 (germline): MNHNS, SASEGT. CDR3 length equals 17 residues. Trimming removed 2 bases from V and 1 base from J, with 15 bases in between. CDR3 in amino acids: CASSESRGGQSNQPQHF. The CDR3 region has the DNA TGTGCCAGCAGTGAAAGCAGAGGGGGACAAAGCAATCAGCCCCAGCATTTT.

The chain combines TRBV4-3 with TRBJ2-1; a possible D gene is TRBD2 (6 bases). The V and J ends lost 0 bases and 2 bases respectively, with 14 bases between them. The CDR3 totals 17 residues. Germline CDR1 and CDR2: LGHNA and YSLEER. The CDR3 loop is CASSQDKGRDPYNEQFF. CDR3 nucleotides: TGCGCCAGCAGCCAAGATAAGGGGCGGGACCCCTACAATGAGCAGTTCTTC.

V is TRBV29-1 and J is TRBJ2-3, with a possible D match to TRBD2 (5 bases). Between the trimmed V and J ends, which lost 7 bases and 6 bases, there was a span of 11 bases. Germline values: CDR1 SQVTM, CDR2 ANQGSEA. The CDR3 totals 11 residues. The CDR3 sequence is CSGGIADTQYF. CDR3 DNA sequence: TGCAGCGGGGGAATAGCGGATACGCAGTATTTT.

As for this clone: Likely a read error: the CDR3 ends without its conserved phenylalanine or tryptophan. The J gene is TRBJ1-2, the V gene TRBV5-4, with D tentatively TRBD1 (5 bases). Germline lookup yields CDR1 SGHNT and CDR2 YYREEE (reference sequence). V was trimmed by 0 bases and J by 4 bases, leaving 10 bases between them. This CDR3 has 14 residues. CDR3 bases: TGTGCCAGCAGCTTGGAGACAGCTTCCTATGGCTACACCGTC. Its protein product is CASSLETASYGYTV.

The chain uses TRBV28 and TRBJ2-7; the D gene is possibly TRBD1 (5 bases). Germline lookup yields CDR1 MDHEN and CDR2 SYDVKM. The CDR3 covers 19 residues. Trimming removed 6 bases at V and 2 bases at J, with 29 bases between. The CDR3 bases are TGTGCCAGCAGCTCTCGGTGGGCAGGGTCGGGTTCCAGAGCCTACGAGCAGTACTTC. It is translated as CASSSRWAGSGSRAYEQYF. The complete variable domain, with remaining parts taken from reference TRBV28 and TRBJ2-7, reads DVKVTQSSRYLVKRTGEKVFLECVQDMDHENMFWYRQDPGLGLRLIYFSYDVKMKEKGDIPEGYSVSREKKERFSLILESASTNQTSMYLCASSSRWAGSGSRAYEQYFGPGTRLTVT.

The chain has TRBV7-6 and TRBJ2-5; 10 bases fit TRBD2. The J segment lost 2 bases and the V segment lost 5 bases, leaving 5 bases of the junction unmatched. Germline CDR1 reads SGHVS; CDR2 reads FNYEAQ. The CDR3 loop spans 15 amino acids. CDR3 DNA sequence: TGTGCCAGCAGCCTGGGACTAGCGCGACAAGAGACCCAGTACTTC. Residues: CASSLGLARQETQYF.